Included here is one T cell receptor beta chain sequence, with context. Its antigen is not identified. The entry originates in a study of metastatic and nonmetastatic thyroid tumors. Turning to the study itself: The study looked at repertoires side by side in blood and in tumor or nodule tissue from malignant and benign thyroid patients. Findings and caveats of the study: Reports indicated that malignant thyroid tumors showed significantly higher TCR beta diversity than benign nodules did, in blood and tumor.

Thyroid surgery was performed in patients who had received no treatment beforehand. Trimming removed 8 bases from V and 6 bases from J, with 10 bases in between. This CDR3 is 11 amino acids long. CDR1 MGHDK and CDR2 SYGVNS come from the germline V gene. Original data processing: In papillary thyroid cancer, a distant-metastasis classifier was built using CDR3 differences across clinicopathological groups. With MiXCR, TCRdb reprocessed the PCR reads. These V and J calls originate from TCRdb's pipeline instead of the authors' own analysis. The table records roughly 63,000 clones, 15% to 20% of them present only once.

The sequenced sample was blood. The sequence derives from a male donor with papillary thyroid cancer or a benign thyroid nodule (not recorded which). Some clones in this sample may be carry-over from other donors' samples. The rearrangement joins TRBV25-1 to TRBJ1-2; no clear D gene. The CDR3 loop is CASGLRDGYTF. As DNA, the CDR3 is TGTGCCAGCGGACTGAGGGATGGCTACACCTTC.